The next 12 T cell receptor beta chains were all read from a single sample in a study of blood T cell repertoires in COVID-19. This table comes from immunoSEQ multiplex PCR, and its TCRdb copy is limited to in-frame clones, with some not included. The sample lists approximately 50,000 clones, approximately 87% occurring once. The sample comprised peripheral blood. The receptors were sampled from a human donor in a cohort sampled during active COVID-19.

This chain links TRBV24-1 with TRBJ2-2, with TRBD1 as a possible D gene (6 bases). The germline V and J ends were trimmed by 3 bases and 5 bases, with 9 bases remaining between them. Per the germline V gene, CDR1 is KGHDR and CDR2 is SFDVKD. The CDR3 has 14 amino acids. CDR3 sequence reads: CATSDHRVTGELFF. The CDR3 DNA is TGTGCCACCAGTGATCACAGGGTGACCGGGGAGCTGTTTTTT.

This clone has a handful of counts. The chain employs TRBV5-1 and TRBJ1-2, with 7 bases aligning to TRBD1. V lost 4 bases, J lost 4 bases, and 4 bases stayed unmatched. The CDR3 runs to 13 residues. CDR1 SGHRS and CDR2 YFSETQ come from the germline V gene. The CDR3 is CASSTTGAYGYTF. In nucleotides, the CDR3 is TGCGCCAGCAGCACTACAGGGGCCTATGGCTACACCTTC.

The CDR3 is CASSLDWNTEAFF. In DNA form, the CDR3 reads TGTGCCAGCAGTCTGGACTGGAACACTGAAGCTTTCTTT. This chain links TRBV2 with TRBJ1-1, with D uncertain. The CDR3 runs to 13 residues. Per germline, CDR1 SNHLY and CDR2 FYNNEI. Trimming stripped 5 bases from V and 1 base from J, with 8 bases between.

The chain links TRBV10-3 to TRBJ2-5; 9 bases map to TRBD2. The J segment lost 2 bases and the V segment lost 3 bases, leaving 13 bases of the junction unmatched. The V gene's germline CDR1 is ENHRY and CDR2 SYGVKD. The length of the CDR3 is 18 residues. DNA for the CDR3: TGTGCCATCAGTGATGCGGGGGCGGGGGGGCCCCTACAAGAGACCCAGTACTTC. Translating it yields CAISDAGAGGPLQETQYF.

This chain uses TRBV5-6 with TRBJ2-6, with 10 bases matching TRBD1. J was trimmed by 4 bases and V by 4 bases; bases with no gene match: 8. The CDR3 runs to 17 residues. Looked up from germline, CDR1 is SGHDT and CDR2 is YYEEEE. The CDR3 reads CASSGGTGVFGANVLTF. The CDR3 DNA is TGTGCCAGCAGCGGGGGGACAGGGGTGTTCGGGGCCAACGTCCTGACTTTC.

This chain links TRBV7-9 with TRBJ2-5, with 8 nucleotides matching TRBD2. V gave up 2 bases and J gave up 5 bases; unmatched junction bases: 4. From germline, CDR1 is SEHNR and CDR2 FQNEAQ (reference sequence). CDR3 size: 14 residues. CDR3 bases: TGTGCCAGCAGCTTAACGGGAGGGCCGGAGACCCAGTACTTC. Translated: CASSLTGGPETQYF.

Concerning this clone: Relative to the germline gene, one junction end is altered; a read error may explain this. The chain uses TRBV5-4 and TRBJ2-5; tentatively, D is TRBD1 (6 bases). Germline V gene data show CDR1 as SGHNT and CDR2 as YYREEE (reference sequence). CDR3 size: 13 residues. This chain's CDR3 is CASSLDTGETQYF. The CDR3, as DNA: TGTGCCAGCAGTTTGGACACAGGGGAGACCCAGTACTTC.

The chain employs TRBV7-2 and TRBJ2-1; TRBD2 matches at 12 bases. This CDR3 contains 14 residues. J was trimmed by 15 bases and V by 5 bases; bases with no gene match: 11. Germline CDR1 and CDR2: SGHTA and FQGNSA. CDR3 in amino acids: CASSPAGLAGPRFF. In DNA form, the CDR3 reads TGTGCCAGCAGCCCAGCGGGACTAGCGGGCCCCCGGTTCTTC.

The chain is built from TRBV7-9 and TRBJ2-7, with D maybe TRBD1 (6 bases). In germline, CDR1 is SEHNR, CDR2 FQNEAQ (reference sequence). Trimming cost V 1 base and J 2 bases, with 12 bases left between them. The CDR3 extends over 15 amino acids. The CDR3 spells CASSLVRTVTYEQYF. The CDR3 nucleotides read TGTGCCAGCAGCTTAGTGAGGACAGTAACCTACGAGCAGTACTTC.

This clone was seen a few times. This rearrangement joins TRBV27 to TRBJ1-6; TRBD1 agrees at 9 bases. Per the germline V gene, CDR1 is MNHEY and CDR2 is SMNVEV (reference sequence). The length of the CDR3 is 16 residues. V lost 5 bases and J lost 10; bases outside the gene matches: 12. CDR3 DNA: TGTGCCAGCAGTCCCGGTTGGGACAGGGTATTCTCACCCCTCCACTTT. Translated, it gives CASSPGWDRVFSPLHF.

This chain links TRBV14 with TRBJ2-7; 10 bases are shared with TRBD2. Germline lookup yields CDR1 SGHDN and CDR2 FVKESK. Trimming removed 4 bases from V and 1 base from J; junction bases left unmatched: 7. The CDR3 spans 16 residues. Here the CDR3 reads CASSPRTSGKSYEQYF. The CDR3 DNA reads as TGTGCCAGCAGCCCCAGAACTAGCGGGAAATCCTACGAGCAGTACTTC.

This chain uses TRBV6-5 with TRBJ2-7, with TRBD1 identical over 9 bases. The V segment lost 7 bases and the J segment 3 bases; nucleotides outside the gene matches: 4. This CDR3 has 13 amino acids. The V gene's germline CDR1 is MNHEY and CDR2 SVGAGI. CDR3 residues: CASKGQGSYEQYF. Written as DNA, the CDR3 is TGTGCCAGCAAGGGACAGGGTAGCTACGAGCAGTACTTC.